Below are 3 T cell receptor beta chains sequenced from a single sample in a study of Graves' ophthalmopathy and Graves' hyperthyroidism. Investigators amplified TCR beta CDR3 regions from RNA transcripts. The library came from an HTBI-primed first-round RT-PCR and a second-round multiplex PCR. TCRdb itself ran the multiplex PCR reads through MiXCR, one entry per CDR3 protein. There are about 380,000 distinct CDR3 sequences in the sample; 15% occur only once, and roughly 7% lies in the top ten. The source material was peripheral blood. The receptors here all came from a woman between 18 and 29 years old with stable Graves' hyperthyroidism.

There are a few counts of this clonotype. This rearrangement joins TRBV7-2 to TRBJ1-1; TRBD1 might be the D (5 bases). Between the trimmed V and J ends, which lost 5 bases and 8 bases, there was a span of 9 bases. This CDR3 region has 11 residues. Germline CDR1 and CDR2: SGHTA and FQGNSA. The CDR3 sequence is CASSVRQEAFF. CDR3 nucleotides: TGTGCCAGCAGCGTCAGACAGGAAGCTTTCTTT.

In this sample, this clonotype turned up many times. The V and J genes are TRBV6-2 or TRBV6-3 and TRBJ1-5; 9 bases line up with TRBD1. The CDR3 sequence is 13 residues long. V trimming: 4 bases; J trimming: 6 bases; junction bases outside the gene matches: 1. Germline-derived CDR1 and CDR2 are MNHEY and SVGEGT. This chain's CDR3 is CASSSQGAQPQHF. In DNA, the CDR3 is TGTGCCAGCAGTTCACAGGGGGCTCAGCCCCAGCATTTT.

This clonotype was seen repeatedly, ten times or more. This chain uses TRBV7-9 with TRBJ1-6; perhaps TRBD1 as D (6 bases). From germline, CDR1 is SEHNR and CDR2 FQNEAQ (reference sequence). V lost 5 bases, J lost 5 bases, and 19 bases lay in between. This CDR3 has 17 residues. The CDR3 DNA follows: TGTGCCAGCAGCGCCGGGACAACCAACTTCCATAATTCACCCCTCCACTTT. It is translated as CASSAGTTNFHNSPLHF.